These 9 T cell receptor beta chains originate from one sample sequenced in a study of blood T cell repertoires in COVID-19. Sequenced by immunoSEQ multiplex PCR; TCRdb stores in-frame clones only, minus some. The sample has just under 65,000 clones; more than 75% are singletons. Sequenced material: peripheral blood. The receptors stem from a man in his 60s with COVID-19, enrolled during active disease.

The gene calls are TRBV24-1 and TRBJ2-5, with 8 bases aligning to TRBD1. The CDR3 has 13 residues. With V trimmed by 9 bases and J by 5 bases, 7 bases remained unmatched. The germline gives CDR1 KGHDR, CDR2 SFDVKD. CDR3 coding DNA: TGTGCCACCGCGGACAGGGACAGGGAGACCCAGTACTTC. Residues: CATADRDRETQYF.

The chain joins TRBV3-1 (or the pseudogene TRBV3-2) to TRBJ2-5; no firm D call. The CDR3 totals 13 residues. The germline CDR1 and CDR2 sequences are LGHDT and YNNKEL (reference sequence). Trimming shortened V by 4 bases and J by 7 bases, and 13 bases separated the two germline ends. CDR3 residues: CASSPSPLGTQYF. The CDR3 DNA reads as TGTGCCAGCAGCCCGTCCCCGCTAGGGACCCAGTACTTC.

The V gene is TRBV21-1, the J gene TRBJ1-6. TRBV21-1 is a known pseudogene. The CDR3 loop spans 13 amino acids. CDR3 nucleotides: TGTGCCAGCAGCAAAGGGCGGGATTCACCCCTCCACTTT. This encodes CASSKGRDSPLHF.

The J gene is TRBJ2-1, the V gene TRBV6-6; D gene ambiguous. Germline assignment: CDR1 MNHNY and CDR2 SVGAGI (reference sequence). Trimming cost V 8 bases and J 7 bases, with 15 bases left between them. CDR3 length equals 13 residues. The CDR3 reads CASRPRLTNEQFF. The DNA for the CDR3 is TGTGCCAGCCGCCCGAGGCTTACGAATGAGCAGTTCTTC.

This rearrangement joins TRBV2 to TRBJ1-2; D remains ambiguous. The V gene's germline CDR1 is SNHLY and CDR2 FYNNEI. The germline V and J ends were trimmed by 5 bases and 7 bases, with 11 bases remaining between them. This CDR3 is 12 amino acids long. The CDR3 is CASSPDMFGYTF. CDR3 nucleotides: TGTGCCAGCAGTCCCGACATGTTTGGCTACACCTTC.

V and J are TRBV11-2 and TRBJ1-2; 9 positions match TRBD1. This CDR3 has 14 residues. J lost 4 bases, V lost 3 bases, and 3 bases had no gene match. CDR1 SGHAT and CDR2 FQNNGV come from the germline V gene. CDR3 in amino acids: CASSFAGQGYGYTF. The CDR3 nucleotides read TGTGCCAGCAGCTTCGCGGGACAGGGCTATGGCTACACCTTC.

The chain joins TRBV19 to TRBJ1-2; 8 bases are shared with TRBD1. Germline assignment: CDR1 LNHDA and CDR2 SQIVND (reference sequence). The CDR3 has 15 amino acids. With 6 bases clipped from V and 5 bases from J, the junction kept 11 bases outside the gene matches. The CDR3, as DNA: TGTGCCAGTAGCAGCGACAGGGGATTTGGGTATGGCTACACCTTC. It is translated as CASSSDRGFGYGYTF.

The chain has TRBV27 and TRBJ2-5; D may be TRBD1 (5 bases). This CDR3 region has 13 residues. V was shortened by 3 bases and J by 3 bases, with 8 bases between the two germline ends. Germline loops: CDR1 MNHEY, CDR2 SMNVEV (reference sequence). The CDR3 coding sequence is TGTGCCAGCAGTTTCCAGGGTGAAGAGACCCAGTACTTC. Its protein is CASSFQGEETQYF.

The count of this clone is one. V usage is TRBV19 and J usage is TRBJ2-5; 7 bases line up with TRBD2. This CDR3 spans 14 amino acids. V was pared by 5 bases and J by 2 bases, with 5 bases of the junction left unmatched. Germline V lookup: CDR1 LNHDA, CDR2 SQIVND (reference sequence). CDR3 in amino acids: CASSVSGIQETQYF. The CDR3 DNA follows: TGTGCCAGTAGTGTGAGCGGGATACAAGAGACCCAGTACTTC.